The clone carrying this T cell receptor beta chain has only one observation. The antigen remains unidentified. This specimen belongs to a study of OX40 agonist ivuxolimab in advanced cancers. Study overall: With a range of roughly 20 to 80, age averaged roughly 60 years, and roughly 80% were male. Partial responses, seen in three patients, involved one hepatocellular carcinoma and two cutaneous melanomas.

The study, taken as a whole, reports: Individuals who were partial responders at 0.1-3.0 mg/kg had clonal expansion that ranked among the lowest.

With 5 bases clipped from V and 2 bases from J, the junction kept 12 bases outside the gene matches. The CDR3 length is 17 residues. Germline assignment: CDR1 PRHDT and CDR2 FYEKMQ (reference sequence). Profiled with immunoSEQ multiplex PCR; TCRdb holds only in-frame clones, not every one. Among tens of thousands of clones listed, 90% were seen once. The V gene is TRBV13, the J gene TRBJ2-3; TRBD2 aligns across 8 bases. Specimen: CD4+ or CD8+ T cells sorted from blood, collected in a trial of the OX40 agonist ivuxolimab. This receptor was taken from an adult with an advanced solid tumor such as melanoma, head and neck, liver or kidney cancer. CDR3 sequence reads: CASSPGGREGPTDTQYF. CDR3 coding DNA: TGTGCCAGCAGCCCCGGAGGACGGGAGGGTCCCACAGATACGCAGTATTTT.